The rows below give T cell receptor beta chains drawn from one sample of a study of blood T cell repertoires in COVID-19. Measured with immunoSEQ multiplex PCR; TCRdb has only the in-frame clones, and not every one. The data contain about 110,000 clones, 82% of them singletons. Sequencing used peripheral blood. The receptor set was obtained from an older woman with acute or convalescent COVID-19. CDR3s include the opening cysteine and the closing phenylalanine or tryptophan. The D gene is left open where the match is weak. Clone size is given for some rows only: seen once, a few or many times, or a class if the clone is expanded.

>TRBV18|TRBJ1-6|NA|NA
CASSPIPGRDSPLHF
TGTGCCAGCTCACCTATCCCAGGGAGGGATTCACCCCTCCACTTT
>TRBV19|TRBJ1-1|NA|NA
CASSINSARTEAFF
TGTGCCAGTAGTATTAATTCCGCCAGGACTGAAGCTTTCTTT
>TRBV6-2/TRBV6-3|TRBJ1-1|NA|NA
CASSYSAGVTEAFF
TGTGCCAGCAGTTACTCAGCAGGGGTTACTGAAGCTTTCTTT
>TRBV6-5|TRBJ2-7|NA|TRBD1
CASSSTGVEQYF
TGTGCCAGCAGTTCTACAGGGGTCGAGCAGTACTTC
>TRBV6-2/TRBV6-3|TRBJ1-5|few|NA
CASSSYRVGSQPQHF
TGTGCCAGCAGTTCCTACAGGGTAGGAAGCCAGCCCCAGCATTTT
>TRBV10-3|TRBJ1-5|NA|TRBD1
CAISGQGRQPQHF
TGTGCCATCAGCGGACAGGGCCGTCAGCCCCAGCATTTT
>TRBV7-9|TRBJ1-2|NA|TRBD1
CASSSPPSGTENYGYTF
TGTGCCAGCAGCTCTCCCCCCTCCGGGACAGAGAACTATGGCTACACCTTC
>TRBV29-1|TRBJ1-2|NA|TRBD1
CSVMPQGENYGYTF
TGCAGCGTCATGCCACAGGGGGAGAACTATGGCTACACCTTC
>TRBV2|TRBJ1-5|NA|NA
CASSPDTPGAQHF
TGTGCCAGCAGTCCGGACACCCCGGGGGCCCAGCATTTT
>TRBV11-3|TRBJ2-2|few|TRBD2
CASSSGTSGGATGELFF
TGTGCCAGCAGCTCCGGGACTAGCGGGGGGGCCACCGGGGAGCTGTTTTTT
>TRBV28|TRBJ1-6|NA|TRBD1
CASMTGRSPLHF
TGTGCCAGCATGACAGGGCGTTCACCCCTCCACTTT
>TRBV29-1|TRBJ2-3|NA|TRBD2
CSVEDGTSGEVDTQYF
TGCAGCGTTGAAGATGGTACTAGCGGGGAAGTAGATACGCAGTATTTT
>TRBV10-3|TRBJ1-4|NA|NA
CAISERTRGEKLFF
TGTGCCATCAGTGAAAGGACTCGAGGGGAAAAACTGTTTTTT
>TRBV11-1|TRBJ2-2|NA|TRBD1
CASSPDRVDTGELFF
TGTGCCAGCAGCCCGGACAGGGTTGACACCGGGGAGCTGTTTTTT
>TRBV5-1|TRBJ1-4|NA|NA
CASSYSQNEKLFF
TGCGCCAGCAGTTACAGCCAGAATGAAAAACTGTTTTTT
>TRBV7-2|TRBJ2-7|NA|NA
CASSLSVGGPYEQYF
TGTGCCAGCAGCTTATCCGTGGGGGGGCCCTACGAGCAGTACTTC
>TRBV7-2|TRBJ1-2|NA|NA
CASSLLQGSYGYTF
TGTGCCAGCAGCCTATTACAGGGTTCCTATGGCTACACCTTC
>TRBV27|TRBJ2-5|once|NA
CASSLLQQETQYF
TGTGCCAGCAGTTTACTCCAGCAAGAGACCCAGTACTTC
>TRBV7-2|TRBJ1-2|few|NA
CASSLIGGVRGYTF
TGTGCCAGCAGCTTGATAGGGGGTGTTCGGGGCTACACCTTC
>TRBV5-1|TRBJ1-5|NA|NA
CASSGSTGIQPQHF
TGCGCCAGCAGCGGGTCCACAGGGATCCAGCCCCAGCATTTT
>TRBV2|TRBJ2-3|NA|TRBD2
CASRGHHSSGLDTDTQYF
TGTGCCAGCAGGGGGCACCACTCTAGCGGGTTAGACACAGATACGCAGTATTTT
>TRBV11-3|TRBJ2-1|NA|NA
CASSLYEGTYNEQFF
TGTGCCAGCAGCTTATACGAGGGCACCTACAATGAGCAGTTCTTC
>TRBV29-1|TRBJ2-3|NA|NA
CSARTDRTDTQYF
TGCAGCGCCCGGACAGACCGCACAGATACGCAGTATTTT
>TRBV7-6|TRBJ2-7|NA|NA
CASSLGSGEGYEQYF
TGTGCCAGCAGCTTAGGGTCAGGGGAGGGCTACGAGCAGTACTTC
>TRBV7-9|TRBJ2-7|NA|TRBD1
CASSHTGTGGLYEQYF
TGTGCCAGCAGTCATACCGGGACAGGGGGTCTCTACGAGCAGTACTTC
>TRBV4-2|TRBJ2-2|NA|TRBD1
CASSQTDRGDTGELFF
TGTGCCAGCAGCCAAACCGACAGGGGAGACACCGGGGAGCTGTTTTTT
>TRBV30|TRBJ1-3|once|NA
CAWSGLSAPGNTIYF
TGTGCCTGGAGTGGTCTAAGTGCACCTGGAAACACCATATATTTT